The 16 T cell receptor beta chains presented below share a single source sample, sequenced in a study of blood T cell repertoires in COVID-19 (dated by TCRdb to 2020 to 2022). The library came from the immunoSEQ multiplex PCR assay. Entries here come from immuneACCESS through TCRdb and include only in-frame sequences with V and J called. Some clones fail to appear in such tables; in the studies checked, an unresolved V gene covers under half of the shortfall, and the cause of the remainder is unknown. This sample has about 160,000 clones in its table, and about four fifths of those were observed once. More than 9% of the sample comes from the top ten. Sequencing used peripheral blood. The source is a woman older than 75 with active or convalescent COVID-19.

The gene calls are TRBV28 and TRBJ1-4; D possibly corresponds to TRBD1 (5 bases). With 7 bases removed from V and 3 bases from J, the gap between germline ends came to 15 bases. This CDR3 has 15 residues. Germline V gene data show CDR1 as MDHEN and CDR2 as SYDVKM. CDR3 in amino acids: CASTLRGLANEKLFF. Written as DNA, the CDR3 is TGTGCCAGCACCCTACGGGGACTAGCTAATGAAAAACTGTTTTTT.

The gene calls are TRBV2 and TRBJ2-5, with 9 bases identical to TRBD2. Germline V gene data show CDR1 as SNHLY and CDR2 as FYNNEI. V gave up 0 bases and J gave up 3 bases; unmatched junction bases: 2. This CDR3 is built from 15 residues. The CDR3 is CASSEAGTSKETQYF. The CDR3 region has the DNA TGTGCCAGCAGTGAAGCGGGGACTAGCAAAGAGACCCAGTACTTC.

In its sample, this clone was seen once. The gene calls are TRBV27 and TRBJ1-6; TRBD1 matches 7 bases. CDR1 and CDR2 from the germline V gene are MNHEY and SMNVEV (reference sequence). This CDR3 is built from 18 residues. V was clipped by 2 bases and J by 2 bases; unmatched bases: 9. The CDR3 sequence is CASSLMGQISPYNSPLHF. The DNA of the CDR3 is TGTGCCAGCAGTTTAATGGGACAGATAAGTCCCTATAATTCACCCCTCCACTTT.

The V gene is TRBV7-6, the J gene TRBJ1-4, with D unclear. The germline V gene has CDR1 SGHVS and CDR2 FNYEAQ. This CDR3 contains 16 residues. Trimming shortened V by 1 base and J by 3 bases, and 12 bases separated the two germline ends. The CDR3 protein is CASSLGGFGANEKLFF. CDR3 nucleotides: TGTGCCAGCAGCTTAGGAGGGTTCGGGGCTAATGAAAAACTGTTTTTT.

This chain uses TRBV4-2 with TRBJ2-2, with 7 bases lining up with TRBD1. This CDR3 spans 13 amino acids. Germline V gives CDR1 LGHNA, CDR2 YNFKEQ. Trimming took 4 bases from V and 6 from J; bases not matched to a gene: 2. This CDR3 is CASSRTGSGELFF. In DNA, the CDR3 is TGTGCCAGCAGCCGGACAGGCTCCGGGGAGCTGTTTTTT.

Turning to this clone: Other DNA sequences in this sample translate to the same CDR3. This chain joins TRBV18 and TRBJ1-2; D might be TRBD1 (6 bases). The CDR3 sequence is 13 residues long. CDR1 is KGHSH and CDR2 is LQKENI in the germline V gene. Trimming cost V 6 bases and J 2 bases, with 10 bases left between them. The CDR3 is CASSPTGNYGYTF. CDR3 in DNA: TGTGCCAGCTCTCCGACAGGAAACTATGGCTACACCTTC.

The sample holds a few counts of this clone. The chain links TRBV30 to TRBJ1-2; D might be TRBD1 (6 bases). V shed 4 bases and J shed 4 bases, with 16 bases lying between them. The V gene's germline CDR1 is GTSNPN and CDR2 SVGIG (reference sequence). The CDR3 has 14 amino acids. CDR3 sequence (DNA): TGTGCCTGGACACGGACAGCGACAATCTATGGCTACACCTTC. Amino acids: CAWTRTATIYGYTF.

This clone was seen a single time. The rearrangement uses TRBV9 and TRBJ2-4, with a tentative D call TRBD2 (6 bases). Germline lookup yields CDR1 SGDLS and CDR2 YYNGEE. The CDR3 loop spans 16 amino acids. Trimming removed 3 bases from V and 0 bases from J, with 13 bases in between. CDR3 region: CASSGGGVLAKNIQYF. The DNA for the CDR3 is TGTGCCAGCAGCGGCGGAGGGGTTCTAGCCAAAAACATTCAGTACTTC.

The chain carries TRBV5-5 and TRBJ2-7; D might be TRBD1 (6 bases). This CDR3 region has 14 residues. Trimming took 4 bases from V and 0 from J, leaving 11 bases between them. From germline, CDR1 is SGHKS and CDR2 YYEKEE (reference sequence). The CDR3 region is CASSLGQLSYEQYF. CDR3 sequence (DNA): TGTGCCAGCAGCCTCGGACAGCTCTCCTACGAGCAGTACTTC.

The gene calls are TRBV5-1 and TRBJ1-2, with D tentatively TRBD1 (5 bases). Between the trimmed V and J ends, which lost 2 bases and 0 bases, there was a span of 11 bases. From germline, CDR1 is SGHRS and CDR2 YFSETQ. This CDR3 has 15 amino acids. The CDR3 DNA follows: TGCGCCAGCAGCTTTGACAGCGATACTAACTATGGCTACACCTTC. Its translation: CASSFDSDTNYGYTF. Combining the CDR3 with reference TRBV5-1 and TRBJ1-2 gives the whole variable domain KAGVTQTPRYLIKTRGQQVTLSCSPISGHRSVSWYQQTPGQGLQFLFEYFSETQRNKGNFPGRFSGRQFSNSRSEMNVSTLELGDSALYLCASSFDSDTNYGYTFGSGTRLTVV.

V is TRBV7-3 and J is TRBJ2-2; 9 positions agree with TRBD2. The CDR3 sequence is 16 residues long. The J segment lost 4 bases and the V segment lost 3 bases, leaving 6 bases of the junction unmatched. From germline, CDR1 is SGHTA and CDR2 FQGTGA. CDR3 residues: CASSLGGGAPTGELFF. DNA for the CDR3: TGTGCCAGCAGCTTGGGCGGGGGGGCGCCCACCGGGGAGCTGTTTTTT.

The chain uses TRBV7-3 and TRBJ2-1; 8 bases match TRBD2. From germline, CDR1 is SGHTA and CDR2 FQGTGA. V was pared by 0 bases and J by 4 bases, with 5 bases of the junction left unmatched. CDR3 length: 16 residues. The CDR3 protein is CASSLTAGGLYNEQFF. In DNA, the CDR3 is TGTGCCAGCAGCTTAACTGCGGGAGGACTATACAATGAGCAGTTCTTC.

This clone has a single count. The chain joins TRBV10-3 to TRBJ1-2; a weak D match, TRBD1 (5 bases). The CDR3 spans 14 residues. The V gene's germline CDR1 is ENHRY and CDR2 SYGVKD. V was trimmed by 2 bases and J by 4 bases, leaving 11 bases between them. Written as DNA, the CDR3 is TGTGCCATCAGTGAGGTCGTGGGACTCTATGGCTACACCTTC. Translating gives CAISEVVGLYGYTF.

The CDR3 DNA follows: TGTGCCAGCAGCCACCGACAGACTGAAGCTTTCTTT. This sequence encodes CASSHRQTEAFF. This sequence joins TRBV13 and TRBJ1-1; D may be TRBD1 (5 bases). This CDR3 is 12 amino acids long. Trimming removed 5 bases at V and 5 bases at J, with 9 bases between. From germline, CDR1 is PRHDT and CDR2 FYEKMQ (reference sequence). The complete variable domain, with remaining parts taken from reference TRBV13 and TRBJ1-1, reads AAGVIQSPRHLIKEKRETATLKCYPIPRHDTVYWYQQGPGQDPQFLISFYEKMQSDKGSIPDRFSAQQFSDYHSELNMSSLELGDSALYFCASSHRQTEAFFGQGTRLTVV.

The chain links TRBV18 to TRBJ1-3; no clear D. The CDR3 consists of 14 residues. From germline, CDR1 is KGHSH and CDR2 LQKENI. V lost 2 bases and J 0 bases, leaving 5 bases between the germline ends. DNA of the CDR3: TGTGCCAGCTCACCAGTCAGCTCTGGAAACACCATATATTTT. It yields the protein CASSPVSSGNTIYF.

This chain uses TRBV7-2 with TRBJ2-1, with 8 bases aligning to TRBD2. The CDR3 consists of 16 residues. The J segment lost 1 base and the V segment lost 5 bases, leaving 7 bases of the junction unmatched. The germline V gene encodes CDR1 SGHTA and CDR2 FQGNSA. The CDR3 is CASSPTSVDSYNEQFF. The CDR3 nucleotides read TGTGCCAGCAGCCCGACTAGCGTAGATTCCTACAATGAGCAGTTCTTC.